A single sample is the source of the 14 T cell receptor beta chains below, sequenced in a study of CD8 T cells in Susac syndrome. The RNA, about 0.45 to 1 ug, was put through reverse transcription using random hexamers. TCRdb processed the immunoSEQ multiplex PCR reads anew with MiXCR; each CDR3 protein has one entry. This sample carries about 280,000 distinct CDR3 sequences, 70% to 90% of them seen once, and the ten largest clones take over 0.095%. The sample was CD8+ T cells from PBMCs. These receptors originate from a human donor with multiple sclerosis.

The chain has TRBV9 and TRBJ2-1; the match to TRBD2 covers 13 bases. The trim removed 0 bases at V and 2 bases at J, leaving 17 bases unmatched. The germline V gene has CDR1 SGDLS and CDR2 YYNGEE. CDR3 length: 22 residues. CDR3 DNA sequence: TGTGCCAGCAGCGTAGGTTTGGTGCAGGGGACTAGCGGGGCGACTGCCTACAATGAGCAGTTCTTC. Protein sequence: CASSVGLVQGTSGATAYNEQFF. The variable domain in full, completed from reference TRBV9 and TRBJ2-1, reads DSGVTQTPKHLITATGQRVTLRCSPRSGDLSVYWYQQSLDQGLQFLIQYYNGEERAKGNILERFSAQQFPDLHSELNLSSLELGDSALYFCASSVGLVQGTSGATAYNEQFFGPGTRLTVL.

The chain uses TRBV7-9 and TRBJ2-2; a possible D gene is TRBD2 (5 bases). V was trimmed by 1 base and J by 7 bases, leaving 10 bases between them. CDR1 is SEHNR, CDR2 FQNEAQ, per germline (reference sequence). The CDR3 extends over 14 amino acids. CDR3: CASSLDQDFGELFF. The CDR3 DNA sequence: TGTGCCAGCAGCTTAGACCAGGACTTCGGGGAGCTGTTTTTT.

Here the CDR3 reads CASSGGSNPYEQYF. The CDR3 DNA sequence: TGTGCCAGCAGCGGTGGGAGCAATCCCTACGAGCAGTACTTC. The chain links TRBV3-1 to TRBJ2-7, with D tentatively TRBD2 (5 bases). The CDR3 length is 14 residues. Deletions cut 5 bases from V and 2 bases from J, with 13 bases between. Germline assignment: CDR1 LGHDT and CDR2 YNNKEL (reference sequence).

Regarding this clonotype: A read error may produce the germline difference seen at one junction end. The chain couples TRBV27 to TRBJ2-5; D perhaps matches TRBD1 (6 bases). Germline V gene sequence: CDR1 MNHEY, CDR2 SMNVEV (reference sequence). The CDR3 consists of 16 residues. The CDR3 DNA reads TGTGCCATCAGTTTGAAGTACCGAGACAGGCAAGAGACCCAGTACTTC. Residues: CAISLKYRDRQETQYF.

J is TRBJ2-7 and V is TRBV9, with 10 bases aligning to TRBD2. Germline lookup yields CDR1 SGDLS and CDR2 YYNGEE. This CDR3 is 15 amino acids long. The V gene end was trimmed by 0 bases and the J gene end by 5 bases; junction bases not matched to a gene: 5. The CDR3 sequence: CASSVGGLAGDEQYF. The CDR3 bases are TGTGCCAGCAGCGTAGGTGGGCTAGCGGGAGACGAGCAGTACTTC.

The chain links TRBV2 to TRBJ1-2, with D perhaps matching TRBD1 (5 bases). The length of the CDR3 is 16 residues. The germline CDR1 and CDR2 sequences are SNHLY and FYNNEI. V was cut by 1 base and J by 0 bases, with 12 bases left in between. The CDR3 nucleotides read TGTGCCAGCAGTGAAGGGGGGAGACTACCTAACTATGGCTACACCTTC. As protein: CASSEGGRLPNYGYTF.

The J gene is TRBJ2-1, the V gene TRBV28; no firm D call. The CDR3 has 12 amino acids. Per germline, CDR1 MDHEN and CDR2 SYDVKM. V lost 1 base to trimming and J lost 10 bases, with 8 bases between them. The CDR3 reads CASSLSALEQFF. As DNA, the CDR3 is TGTGCCAGCAGTTTATCGGCCCTGGAGCAGTTCTTC.

This sequence joins TRBV24-1 and TRBJ2-1; 8 bases are shared with TRBD1. The ends lost 9 bases at V and 5 bases at J; junction bases unmatched: 17. CDR1 is KGHDR, CDR2 SFDVKD, per germline. The CDR3 runs 17 residues. This CDR3 is CATLGQGRGWVDNEQFF. In DNA, the CDR3 is TGTGCCACCCTCGGACAGGGTCGAGGCTGGGTGGACAATGAGCAGTTCTTC.

The chain recombines TRBV10-3 with TRBJ2-2, with TRBD2 matching 7 bases. Germline V gene data show CDR1 as ENHRY and CDR2 as SYGVKD. There are 14 residues in the CDR3. The J segment lost 1 base and the V segment lost 9 bases, leaving 5 bases of the junction unmatched. For the CDR3, the DNA is TGTGCCATTCCTAGCGGAGAGAACACCGGGGAGCTGTTTTTT. Translating gives CAIPSGENTGELFF.

The V call is TRBV7-9, the J call TRBJ1-1, with TRBD1 identical over 9 bases. This CDR3 is 17 amino acids long. V lost 2 bases, J lost 5 bases, and 12 bases stayed unmatched. Germline CDR1 and CDR2: SEHNR and FQNEAQ (reference sequence). CDR3 nucleotide sequence: TGTGCCAGCAGCTTATCCCGAACAGGGGGCGTGGAGACTGAAGCTTTCTTT. Protein: CASSLSRTGGVETEAFF.

This clonotype was seen only a few times. This chain's CDR3 is CASSVGGSRELFF. The CDR3 DNA reads TGTGCCAGCAGCGTAGGAGGTTCGAGGGAGCTGTTTTTT. The chain recombines TRBV9 with TRBJ2-2; D is unresolved. Germline V lookup: CDR1 SGDLS, CDR2 YYNGEE. The CDR3 spans 13 residues. V dropped 0 bases and J dropped 9 bases, with 9 bases sitting between them.

The genes are TRBV27 and TRBJ2-7, with 9 bases that match TRBD2. Trimming took 0 bases from V and 4 from J; bases not matched to a gene: 1. The CDR3 is 14 amino acids. CDR1 is MNHEY, CDR2 SMNVEV, per germline (reference sequence). CDR3 loop: CASSLSTSGYEQYF. The CDR3 DNA is TGTGCCAGCAGTTTATCCACTAGCGGGTACGAGCAGTACTTC.

This sequence joins TRBV12-3 or TRBV12-4 and TRBJ2-7; TRBD2 matches 11 bases. V was clipped by 1 base and J by 5 bases; unmatched bases: 1. The CDR3 runs to 14 residues. CDR3 bases: TGTGCCAGCAGTTTAGTACTAGCGGGAGACGAGCAGTACTTC. Translated: CASSLVLAGDEQYF.

The V gene is TRBV19, the J gene TRBJ2-1, with 11 bases matching TRBD2. The CDR3 is 14 residues long. With 4 bases clipped from V and 9 bases from J, the junction kept 5 bases outside the gene matches. Germline CDR1 is LNHDA and CDR2 is SQIVND (reference sequence). The CDR3 protein is CASSRGLAEGEQFF. DNA for the CDR3: TGTGCCAGTAGTAGGGGACTAGCGGAGGGTGAGCAGTTCTTC.